These 24 T cell receptor beta chains were all obtained from the same sample, sequenced in a study of tumor-infiltrating lymphocytes in localized non-small cell lung cancer. Libraries were prepared by immunoSEQ multiplex PCR; TCRdb keeps only in-frame clonotypes and omits some of them. This table has more than 10,000 clones, over 70% appearing once. The specimen was lung tumor tissue. These receptors were taken from a human donor with non-small cell lung cancer.

This clone was detected a few times. The chain combines TRBV7-2 with TRBJ2-2, with D possibly being TRBD1 (6 bases). This CDR3 region has 13 residues. Germline assignment: CDR1 SGHTA and CDR2 FQGNSA. The V end was cut by 5 bases, the J end by 5 bases, with 9 bases between. CDR3 coding DNA: TGTGCCAGCAGCCGCCAGGGGACCGGGGAGCTGTTTTTT. Translation: CASSRQGTGELFF.

This chain joins TRBV4-2 and TRBJ2-4; TRBD1 matches at 7 bases. Per the germline V gene, CDR1 is LGHNA and CDR2 is YNFKEQ. This CDR3 spans 15 amino acids. Trimming cost V 1 base and J 11 bases; bases outside gene matches: 11. As DNA, the CDR3 is TGTGCCAGCAGCCAAGTTCAAGCGGATGGGACAGTTCAGTACTTC. As protein: CASSQVQADGTVQYF.

The CDR3 loop is CASSPPTSGVRNEQFF. The DNA of the CDR3 is TGTGCCAGCTCACCACCGACCAGCGGGGTTAGGAATGAGCAGTTCTTC. The rearrangement uses TRBV18 and TRBJ2-1, with 7 bases that match TRBD2. Germline V gene data show CDR1 as KGHSH and CDR2 as LQKENI. The CDR3 extends over 16 amino acids. V dropped 0 bases and J dropped 7; count of bases not matched to a gene: 9.

The chain carries TRBV27 and TRBJ2-7; 9 nucleotides line up with TRBD2. Germline CDR1 is MNHEY and CDR2 is SMNVEV (reference sequence). J was trimmed by 2 bases and V by 7 bases; bases with no gene match: 12. This CDR3 is 16 amino acids long. The CDR3 loop reads CASKGNRGRAPYEQYF. CDR3 DNA: TGTGCCAGCAAGGGGAACCGCGGGAGGGCCCCCTACGAGCAGTACTTC.

The genes are TRBV15 and TRBJ1-5, with D tentatively TRBD1 (6 bases). The CDR3 contains 16 residues. V was shortened by 5 bases and J by 6 bases, with 20 bases between the two germline ends. Germline assignment: CDR1 LNHNV and CDR2 YYDKDF (reference sequence). The CDR3, as DNA: TGTGCCACCAGCGATGGGGCAGGGGATAGGTTTCAGCCCCAGCATTTT. Protein sequence: CATSDGAGDRFQPQHF. The full variable domain, in which reference TRBV15 and TRBJ1-5 provide the parts outside the CDR3, is DAMVIQNPRYQVTQFGKPVTLSCSQTLNHNVMYWYQQKSSQAPKLLFHYYDKDFNNEADTPDNFQSRRPNTSFCFLDIRSPGLGDTAMYLCATSDGAGDRFQPQHFGDGTRLSIL.

This chain joins TRBV30 and TRBJ1-2, with TRBD1 identical over 8 bases. CDR1 GTSNPN and CDR2 SVGIG come from the germline V gene (reference sequence). Germline trimming cut 3 bases from V and 4 bases from J; bases unmatched to any gene: 10. The CDR3 is made up of 15 amino acids. The CDR3: CAWSRWEGTGYGYTF. DNA for the CDR3: TGTGCCTGGAGCCGGTGGGAGGGGACAGGCTATGGCTACACCTTC.

The V gene is TRBV5-1, the J gene TRBJ2-3, with D hard to call. The V gene's germline CDR1 is SGHRS and CDR2 YFSETQ. The CDR3 sequence is 12 residues long. V was trimmed by 4 bases and J by 1 base, leaving 4 bases between them. The CDR3 nucleotides read TGCGCCAGCAGCCGGGGCACAGATACGCAGTATTTT. It is translated as CASSRGTDTQYF.

The chain couples TRBV15 to TRBJ1-1; D not resolved. The germline V gene has CDR1 LNHNV and CDR2 YYDKDF (reference sequence). The CDR3 covers 15 residues. V lost 1 base and J 5 bases, leaving 14 bases between the germline ends. The CDR3 loop reads CATSRAPPGGTEAFF. The CDR3 DNA reads as TGTGCCACCAGCAGAGCACCGCCGGGTGGGACTGAAGCTTTCTTT.

This clone was counted a few times. The J gene is TRBJ2-2, the V gene TRBV5-1; no reliable D call. Germline loops: CDR1 SGHRS, CDR2 YFSETQ. With 5 bases removed from V and 2 bases from J, the gap between germline ends came to 10 bases. This CDR3 region has 14 residues. The CDR3 DNA reads as TGCGCCAGCAGAACCGAACCTAACACCGGGGAGCTGTTTTTT. Its protein is CASRTEPNTGELFF.

V is TRBV7-6 and J is TRBJ2-2; TRBD1 might be the D (6 bases). V was trimmed by 7 bases and J by 1 base, leaving 16 bases between them. The CDR3 totals 16 residues. Germline CDR1 and CDR2: SGHVS and FNYEAQ. The DNA of the CDR3 is TGTGCCAGCAATGGCGCAGGGGCCCTGAACACCGGGGAGCTGTTTTTT. Its protein is CASNGAGALNTGELFF.

By share, this clone ranks as large. The chain has TRBV5-5 and TRBJ2-2; 8 bases are a match to TRBD1. Germline V gene data show CDR1 as SGHKS and CDR2 as YYEKEE (reference sequence). V was clipped by 4 bases and J by 6 bases; unmatched bases: 5. The CDR3 spans 14 residues. DNA of the CDR3: TGTGCCAGCAGCATGACAGGGGACGCCGGGGAGCTGTTTTTT. Amino acid sequence: CASSMTGDAGELFF.

V is TRBV7-9 and J is TRBJ1-5; the D is unclear. Trimming removed 1 base at V and 0 bases at J, with 1 base between. Germline CDR1 SEHNR, CDR2 FQNEAQ (reference sequence). This CDR3 contains 13 residues. CDR3 region: CASSLDSNQPQHF. The CDR3 DNA follows: TGTGCCAGCAGCTTAGATAGCAATCAGCCCCAGCATTTT.

The V gene is TRBV7-2, the J gene TRBJ2-7; D is ambiguous. This CDR3 comprises 14 residues. Deletions cut 3 bases from V and 1 base from J, with 10 bases between. Germline V CDR1 and CDR2: SGHTA, FQGNSA. The CDR3 DNA is TGTGCCAGCAGCTTGCGAGTCGCTTCCTACGAGCAGTACTTC. Its translation is CASSLRVASYEQYF. Full variable domain (missing parts from reference TRBV7-2 and TRBJ2-7): GAGVSQSPSNKVTEKGKDVELRCDPISGHTALYWYRQSLGQGLEFLIYFQGNSAPDKSGLPSDRFSAERTGGSVSTLTIQRTQQEDSAVYLCASSLRVASYEQYFGPGTRLTVT.

This clone was seen once. V is TRBV11-3 and J is TRBJ2-1; 7 bases map to TRBD2. This CDR3 spans 14 amino acids. Germline-derived CDR1 and CDR2 are SGHNT and YENEEA. The junction had 9 bases not matched to a gene; V was cut back by 5 bases and J by 8 bases. The CDR3 here is CASSPWRGIDEQFF. CDR3 bases: TGTGCCAGCAGCCCATGGCGGGGGATTGATGAGCAGTTCTTC.

The J gene is TRBJ2-1, the V gene TRBV5-4, with D possibly matching TRBD1 (7 bases). Trimming removed 5 bases at V and 7 bases at J, with 13 bases between. In germline, CDR1 is SGHNT, CDR2 YYREEE (reference sequence). The length of the CDR3 is 13 residues. CDR3 nucleotides: TGTGCCAGCAGACGGGGGACAGCTAATGAGCAGTTCTTC. Protein sequence: CASRRGTANEQFF.

V and J are TRBV4-1 and TRBJ2-5; no clear D gene. The V end was cut by 1 base, the J end by 5 bases, with 8 bases between. From germline, CDR1 is MGHRA and CDR2 YSYEKL. The CDR3 consists of 13 residues. CDR3 sequence: CASSQGTGETQYF. DNA of the CDR3: TGCGCCAGCAGCCAAGGAACTGGGGAGACCCAGTACTTC.

This chain connects TRBV7-6 to TRBJ1-1, with D unclear. Per germline, CDR1 SGHVS and CDR2 FNYEAQ. This CDR3 contains 14 residues. V was cut by 1 base and J by 3 bases, with 9 bases left in between. CDR3 in amino acids: CASSLGPRYTEAFF. DNA of the CDR3: TGTGCCAGCAGCTTAGGTCCGCGGTACACTGAAGCTTTCTTT.

This chain uses TRBV7-2 with TRBJ2-3; TRBD1 is a possible D gene (5 bases). The CDR3 is 15 amino acids. The germline CDR1 and CDR2 sequences are SGHTA and FQGNSA. The V end lost 1 base, the J end lost 2 bases, and 10 bases lay between the germline ends. The CDR3 is CASSLVLGATDTQYF. The CDR3 nucleotides are TGTGCCAGCAGCTTAGTTTTAGGGGCCACAGATACGCAGTATTTT.

The chain joins TRBV27 to TRBJ1-2; no definite D call. V was pared by 3 bases and J by 5 bases, with 10 bases between. From germline, CDR1 is MNHEY and CDR2 SMNVEV (reference sequence). This CDR3 has 13 residues. The CDR3 spells CASSFVPSYGYTF. Written as DNA, the CDR3 is TGTGCCAGCAGTTTCGTACCCTCATATGGCTACACCTTC.

The rearrangement links TRBV4-1 to TRBJ2-3; D remains ambiguous. CDR3 length: 13 residues. Trimming removed 4 bases at V and 6 bases at J, with 11 bases between. CDR1 and CDR2 (germline): MGHRA, YSYEKL. The CDR3 region has the DNA TGCGCCAGCAGCCCCCGGACGGGTGATACGCAGTATTTT. Translation gives CASSPRTGDTQYF.

This chain joins TRBV19 and TRBJ1-3; 7 nucleotides align to TRBD1. V shed 3 bases and J 0 bases; nucleotides not matched to a gene: 5. CDR1 LNHDA and CDR2 SQIVND come from the germline V gene (reference sequence). The CDR3 is 16 residues long. The CDR3 nucleotides read TGTGCCAGTAGTATCCGGACAGGAACCTCTGGAAACACCATATATTTT. Amino acid sequence: CASSIRTGTSGNTIYF.

The chain joins TRBV4-1 to TRBJ1-5, with D perhaps matching TRBD1 (5 bases). The CDR3 covers 18 residues. Trimming stripped 8 bases from V and 2 bases from J, with 25 bases between. The germline CDR1 and CDR2 sequences are MGHRA and YSYEKL. The DNA for the CDR3 is TGCGCCAGCTCGCCCGGACCGGGCTCGCAAGGGGGCAATCAGCCCCAGCATTTT. Amino acids: CASSPGPGSQGGNQPQHF.

The rearrangement links TRBV7-9 to TRBJ1-1, with D perhaps matching TRBD1 (6 bases). Germline lookup yields CDR1 SEHNR and CDR2 FQNEAQ (reference sequence). The CDR3 loop spans 15 amino acids. V shed 5 bases and J shed 3 bases, with 16 bases lying between them. As DNA, the CDR3 is TGTGCCAGCAGCAAGAGGGGGACCCTGGACACTGAAGCTTTCTTT. This encodes CASSKRGTLDTEAFF.

This clone was recorded once. This chain links TRBV18 with TRBJ1-2, with D possibly being TRBD1 (5 bases). The CDR3 has 15 residues. V lost 5 bases to trimming and J lost 3 bases, with 16 bases between them. CDR1 is KGHSH and CDR2 is LQKENI in the germline V gene. CDR3 loop: CASSRDASPYYGYTF. DNA for the CDR3: TGTGCCAGCTCAAGGGACGCCTCTCCCTACTATGGCTACACCTTC.